One sample yielded the 25 T cell receptor beta chains listed below, sequenced in a study of T cells in localized non-small cell lung cancer. Generated by immunoSEQ multiplex PCR, the TCRdb table keeps only in-frame clones and is missing some. The table records 25,000 to 30,000 clones, about nine tenths of them present only once. Sample: peripheral blood, taken before any cancer treatment. Receptor source: a male donor at least 60 years old with stage I lung adenocarcinoma.

The chain carries TRBV6-5 and TRBJ1-2; 7 positions agree with TRBD1. Germline V gene data show CDR1 as MNHEY and CDR2 as SVGAGI. The CDR3 is 12 amino acids. Trimming cost V 6 bases and J 2 bases; bases outside gene matches: 0. CDR3 bases: TGTGCCAGCAGACAGGGGAACTATGGCTACACCTTC. Its protein product is CASRQGNYGYTF.

The J gene is TRBJ2-5, the V gene TRBV9, with TRBD2 matching 7 bases. V shed 4 bases, J shed 3 bases, and the junction held 9 bases outside the gene matches. CDR1 and CDR2 (germline): SGDLS, YYNGEE. This CDR3 region has 15 residues. DNA of the CDR3: TGTGCCAGCAGCACCACCGGGACTACTAAAGAGACCCAGTACTTC. It encodes CASSTTGTTKETQYF.

A single count supports this clone. The chain links TRBV11-2 to TRBJ2-1; TRBD2 matches at 9 bases. J was trimmed by 5 bases and V by 5 bases; bases with no gene match: 7. The CDR3 is made up of 15 amino acids. Germline V gives CDR1 SGHAT, CDR2 FQNNGV. CDR3 in amino acids: CASSNSGGGNNEQFF. The DNA for the CDR3 is TGTGCCAGCAGCAATAGCGGGGGAGGGAACAATGAGCAGTTCTTC.

The chain links TRBV4-2 to TRBJ2-7; 9 bases match TRBD2. Germline trimming cut 0 bases from V and 6 bases from J; bases unmatched to any gene: 15. Per germline, CDR1 LGHNA and CDR2 YNFKEQ. This CDR3 comprises 18 residues. CDR3 residues: CASSQDQSGGLRGAEQYF. The CDR3 nucleotides are TGTGCCAGCAGCCAAGATCAAAGCGGGGGGCTTAGGGGGGCCGAGCAGTACTTC.

This chain uses TRBV27 with TRBJ2-6; maybe TRBD1 (5 bases). This CDR3 region has 17 residues. Between the trimmed V and J ends, which lost 1 base and 4 bases, there was a span of 14 bases. Germline V lookup: CDR1 MNHEY, CDR2 SMNVEV (reference sequence). CDR3 nucleotides: TGTGCCAGCAGTTTATATAGTGGGGCACGGGGGGCCAACGTCCTGACTTTC. Encoded protein: CASSLYSGARGANVLTF.

This rearrangement joins TRBV6-1 to TRBJ2-5, with 7 bases aligning to TRBD2. V was pared by 6 bases and J by 2 bases, with 3 bases of the junction left unmatched. The germline gives CDR1 MNHNS, CDR2 SASEGT. The CDR3 is 13 amino acids. CDR3 DNA: TGTGCCAGCAGCCCCGGGGGGCAAGAGACCCAGTACTTC. Amino acids: CASSPGGQETQYF.

Only one count was recorded for this clone. V and J are TRBV9 and TRBJ1-3; no definite D call. The germline V gene encodes CDR1 SGDLS and CDR2 YYNGEE. The ends were cut back, 4 bases at V and 2 bases at J, with 13 bases in the middle. The CDR3 contains 15 residues. This chain's CDR3 is CASSPRPRTGNTIYF. CDR3 coding DNA: TGTGCCAGCAGCCCCCGGCCCAGGACTGGAAACACCATATATTTT.

The rearrangement links TRBV7-3 to TRBJ2-3; tentative D call: TRBD2 (7 bases). This CDR3 is 14 amino acids long. The germline gives CDR1 SGHTA, CDR2 FQGTGA. Trimming left V 5 bases short and J 1 base short, with 10 bases between. DNA for the CDR3: TGTGCCAGCAGCGAAGGGGGGGGCACAGATACGCAGTATTTT. The encoded protein is CASSEGGGTDTQYF.

V is TRBV7-2 and J is TRBJ2-5; D remains unclear. Per the germline V gene, CDR1 is SGHTA and CDR2 is FQGNSA. The V gene lost 1 base and the J gene lost 0 bases, with 6 bases spanning the gap. This CDR3 comprises 14 residues. In DNA form, the CDR3 reads TGTGCCAGCAGCTTAGGTGGCCACCAAGAGACCCAGTACTTC. Amino acids: CASSLGGHQETQYF.

This chain links TRBV28 with TRBJ2-5; the match to TRBD2 covers 8 bases. This CDR3 is 16 amino acids long. In germline, CDR1 is MDHEN, CDR2 SYDVKM. The V segment lost 7 bases and the J segment 4 bases; nucleotides outside the gene matches: 14. The CDR3 nucleotides are TGTGCCAGCACCCGTGATCTTGGCGGGGGGCGAGAGACCCAGTACTTC. It is translated as CASTRDLGGGRETQYF.

This chain uses TRBV4-3 with TRBJ1-4, with a tentative D call TRBD1 (6 bases). CDR1 is LGHNA, CDR2 YSLEER, per germline. The length of the CDR3 is 17 residues. Trimming removed 0 bases from V and 8 bases from J, with 19 bases in between. Here the CDR3 reads CASSQDTRGGPEEKLFF. The CDR3 DNA follows: TGCGCCAGCAGCCAAGATACTCGCGGGGGCCCGGAGGAAAAACTGTTTTTT.

CDR3 in amino acids: CASGSGADTQYF. CDR3 nucleotides: TGTGCCAGCGGGTCGGGGGCAGATACGCAGTATTTT. The rearrangement joins TRBV6-1 to TRBJ2-3; D might be TRBD2 (6 bases). Germline CDR1 and CDR2: MNHNS and SASEGT. This CDR3 comprises 12 residues. Deletions cut 8 bases from V and 4 bases from J, with 10 bases between.

This chain uses TRBV7-2 with TRBJ2-3; tentatively, D is TRBD1 or TRBD2 (5 bases each). The CDR3 covers 15 residues. CDR1 is SGHTA, CDR2 FQGNSA, per germline. Trimming cost V 5 bases and J 0 bases, with 12 bases left between them. The CDR3 DNA is TGTGCCAGCAGCGTCCGGGACCGCAGCACAGATACGCAGTATTTT. Its protein is CASSVRDRSTDTQYF. Based on the CDR3 plus reference TRBV7-2 and TRBJ2-3, the full variable domain is GAGVSQSPSNKVTEKGKDVELRCDPISGHTALYWYRQSLGQGLEFLIYFQGNSAPDKSGLPSDRFSAERTGGSVSTLTIQRTQQEDSAVYLCASSVRDRSTDTQYFGPGTRLTVL.

The V gene is TRBV18, the J gene TRBJ2-3; 12 bases are shared with TRBD2. The J segment lost 0 bases and the V segment lost 5 bases, leaving 3 bases of the junction unmatched. This CDR3 region has 16 residues. Per the germline V gene, CDR1 is KGHSH and CDR2 is LQKENI. CDR3: CASSSLAGGSTDTQYF. CDR3 nucleotides: TGTGCCAGCTCATCGCTAGCGGGGGGGAGCACAGATACGCAGTATTTT. Looking up the rest from reference TRBV18 and TRBJ2-3 gives the full variable domain: NAGVMQNPRHLVRRRGQEARLRCSPMKGHSHVYWYRQLPEEGLKFMVYLQKENIIDESGMPKERFSAEFPKEGPSILRIQQVVRGDSAAYFCASSSLAGGSTDTQYFGPGTRLTVL.

V gene TRBV9 combines with J gene TRBJ1-5; possible D gene TRBD1, 5 bases. This CDR3 has 12 amino acids. Trimming left V 7 bases short and J 4 bases short, with 9 bases between. In germline, CDR1 is SGDLS, CDR2 YYNGEE. CDR3 DNA: TGTGCCAGCGGGTCAGGGAATCAGCCCCAGCATTTT. Protein: CASGSGNQPQHF.

The chain recombines TRBV27 with TRBJ1-6; D gene unclear. V was shortened by 6 bases and J by 6 bases, with 15 bases between the two germline ends. The CDR3 is made up of 15 amino acids. The germline gives CDR1 MNHEY, CDR2 SMNVEV (reference sequence). CDR3 residues: CASRSLEKGNSPLHF. DNA of the CDR3: TGTGCCAGCAGGTCGCTGGAAAAGGGTAATTCACCCCTCCACTTT.

This rearrangement joins TRBV18 to TRBJ2-5, with 7 bases fitting TRBD1. Germline CDR1 reads KGHSH; CDR2 reads LQKENI. The CDR3 extends over 14 amino acids. Trimming removed 4 bases from V and 3 bases from J; junction bases left unmatched: 5. CDR3 DNA: TGTGCCAGCTCACACTTAGGGACAGAAGAGACCCAGTACTTC. As protein: CASSHLGTEETQYF.

The V gene is TRBV9, the J gene TRBJ1-2; maybe TRBD1 (5 bases). V lost 0 bases and J 4 bases, leaving 13 bases between the germline ends. Germline V lookup: CDR1 SGDLS, CDR2 YYNGEE. This CDR3 contains 15 residues. Here the CDR3 DNA reads TGTGCCAGCAGCGTAGGAGGGGAATCTCCCTATGGCTACACCTTC. It yields the protein CASSVGGESPYGYTF.

The rearrangement joins TRBV10-3 to TRBJ2-2, with TRBD2 matching 14 bases. The CDR3 covers 16 residues. CDR1 is ENHRY and CDR2 is SYGVKD in the germline V gene. With V trimmed by 4 bases and J by 5 bases, 3 bases remained unmatched. The CDR3 DNA follows: TGTGCCATCAGTGGCGGACTAGCGGGGGGAACCGGGGAGCTGTTTTTT. This translates into CAISGGLAGGTGELFF.

The chain couples TRBV28 to TRBJ2-2; D not resolved. This CDR3 contains 13 residues. The V and J ends lost 2 bases and 4 bases respectively, with 5 bases between them. Germline V CDR1 and CDR2: MDHEN, SYDVKM. The CDR3 protein is CASSLISTGELFF. The CDR3 DNA is TGTGCCAGCAGTTTAATTAGCACCGGGGAGCTGTTTTTT.

Points on this clone: This CDR3 fails to terminate in the conserved phenylalanine or tryptophan, so it likely reflects a read error. J is TRBJ1-2 and V is TRBV4-2; maybe TRBD1 (5 bases). Between the trimmed V and J ends, which lost 5 bases and 6 bases, there was a span of 16 bases. Germline values: CDR1 LGHNA, CDR2 YNFKEQ. The CDR3 runs to 14 residues. Written as DNA, the CDR3 is TGTGCCAGCAGCAACGGGGCAGGGAATGATGGCTACACCTCC. Amino acid sequence: CASSNGAGNDGYTS.

CDR3 region: CASSLELGGNYGYTF. CDR3 DNA: TGCGCCAGCAGCTTGGAGTTGGGGGGGAACTATGGCTACACCTTC. The chain is built from TRBV5-1 and TRBJ1-2, with a possible D match to TRBD1 (5 bases). CDR1 is SGHRS and CDR2 is YFSETQ in the germline V gene. Deletions cut 0 bases from V and 2 bases from J, with 11 bases between. The CDR3 is 15 residues long.

CDR3 DNA: TGTGCCAGCAGCCAACTCGGGGGGGTTTACAATGAGCAGTTCTTC. It is translated as CASSQLGGVYNEQFF. The chain combines TRBV14 with TRBJ2-1; 8 bases map to TRBD2. The germline V gene encodes CDR1 SGHDN and CDR2 FVKESK. V lost 2 bases and J lost 4; bases outside the gene matches: 4. The length of the CDR3 is 15 residues.

V gene TRBV19 combines with J gene TRBJ2-2; 8 bases map to TRBD2. This CDR3 is 17 amino acids long. The V gene end was trimmed by 3 bases and the J gene end by 7 bases; junction bases not matched to a gene: 13. Per germline, CDR1 LNHDA and CDR2 SQIVND (reference sequence). The DNA for the CDR3 is TGTGCCAGTAGTATGGCTCCTAGCGGGTTCGTCAGCGGGGAGCTGTTTTTT. It translates to CASSMAPSGFVSGELFF.

The chain recombines TRBV7-2 with TRBJ2-1; 12 bases match TRBD2. The CDR3 loop spans 18 amino acids. With V trimmed by 1 base and J by 7 bases, 11 bases remained unmatched. Germline assignment: CDR1 SGHTA and CDR2 FQGNSA. The CDR3 DNA reads as TGTGCCAGCAGCTTAGATCCTCCAGCTAGCGGGGGGGCGAATGAGCAGTTCTTC. It codes for CASSLDPPASGGANEQFF.